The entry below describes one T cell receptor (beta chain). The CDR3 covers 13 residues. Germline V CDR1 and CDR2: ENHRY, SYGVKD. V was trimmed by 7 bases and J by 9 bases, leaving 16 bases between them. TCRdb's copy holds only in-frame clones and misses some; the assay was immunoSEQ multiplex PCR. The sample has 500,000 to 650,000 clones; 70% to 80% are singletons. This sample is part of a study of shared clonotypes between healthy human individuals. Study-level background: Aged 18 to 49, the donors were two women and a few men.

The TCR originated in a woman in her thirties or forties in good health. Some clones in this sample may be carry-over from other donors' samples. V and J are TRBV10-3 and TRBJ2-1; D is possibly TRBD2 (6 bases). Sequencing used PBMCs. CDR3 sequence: CAIMWAPGGEQFF. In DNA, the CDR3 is TGTGCCATCATGTGGGCCCCCGGGGGTGAGCAGTTCTTC.